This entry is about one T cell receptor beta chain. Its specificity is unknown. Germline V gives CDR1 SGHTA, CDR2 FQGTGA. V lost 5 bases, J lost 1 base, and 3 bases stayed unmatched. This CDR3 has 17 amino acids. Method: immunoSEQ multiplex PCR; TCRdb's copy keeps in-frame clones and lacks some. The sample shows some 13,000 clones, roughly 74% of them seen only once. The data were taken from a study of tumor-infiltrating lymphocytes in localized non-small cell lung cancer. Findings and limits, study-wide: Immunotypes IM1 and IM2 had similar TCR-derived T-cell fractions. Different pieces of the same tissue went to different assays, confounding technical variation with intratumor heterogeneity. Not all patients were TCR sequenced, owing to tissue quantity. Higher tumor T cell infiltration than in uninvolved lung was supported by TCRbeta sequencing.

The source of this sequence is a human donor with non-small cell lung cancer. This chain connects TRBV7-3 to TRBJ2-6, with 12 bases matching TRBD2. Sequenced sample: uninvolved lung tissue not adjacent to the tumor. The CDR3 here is CASSRLAGVSGANVLTF. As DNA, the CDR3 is TGTGCCAGCAGCCGACTAGCGGGAGTATCTGGGGCCAACGTCCTGACTTTC.